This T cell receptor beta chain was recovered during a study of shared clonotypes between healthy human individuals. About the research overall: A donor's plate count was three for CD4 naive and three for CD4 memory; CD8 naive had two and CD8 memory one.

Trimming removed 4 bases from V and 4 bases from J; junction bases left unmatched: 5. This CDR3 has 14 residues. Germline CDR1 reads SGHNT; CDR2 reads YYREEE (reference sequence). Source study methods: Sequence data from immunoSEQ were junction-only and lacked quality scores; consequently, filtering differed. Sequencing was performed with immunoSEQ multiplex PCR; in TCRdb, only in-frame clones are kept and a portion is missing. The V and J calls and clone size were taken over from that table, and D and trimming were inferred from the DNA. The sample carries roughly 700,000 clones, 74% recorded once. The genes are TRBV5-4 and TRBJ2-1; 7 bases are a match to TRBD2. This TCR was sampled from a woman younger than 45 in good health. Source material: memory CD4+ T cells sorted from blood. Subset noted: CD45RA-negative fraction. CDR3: CASSPSGVYNEQFF. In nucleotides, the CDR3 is TGTGCCAGCAGCCCCAGCGGGGTGTACAATGAGCAGTTCTTC. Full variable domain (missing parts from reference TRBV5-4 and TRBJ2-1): ETGVTQSPTHLIKTRGQQVTLRCSSQSGHNTVSWYQQALGQGPQFIFQYYREEENGRGNFPPRFSGLQFPNYSSELNVNALELDDSALYLCASSPSGVYNEQFFGPGTRLTVL.